Listed here are 26 T cell receptor beta chains from one sample, sequenced in a study of blood T cells in healthy people across ages. A sample-barcoded 5' primer and a J-beta primer mix were used in a second PCR of roughly 7 to 11 cycles. TCRdb re-derived calls from the 5' RACE reads in MiXCR, one entry per CDR3 protein. The sample carries about 800,000 distinct CDR3 sequences, 58% recorded once. Material: blood. Receptors originate from a man between 25 and 39 years old in good health.

The genes are TRBV5-1 and TRBJ2-1, with TRBD2 identical over 8 bases. The CDR3 is 15 residues long. CDR1 and CDR2 from the germline V gene are SGHRS and YFSETQ. Unmatched junction bases numbered 9, after V lost 4 bases and J lost 6 bases. CDR3 amino acids: CASSPAGTSSNEQFF. The DNA of the CDR3 is TGCGCCAGCAGCCCTGCCGGGACTAGTAGCAATGAGCAGTTCTTC.

This chain uses TRBV6-5 with TRBJ1-2; no clear D. The germline gives CDR1 MNHEY, CDR2 SVGAGI. With 11 bases removed from V and 4 bases from J, the gap between germline ends came to 14 bases. The CDR3 extends over 12 amino acids. CDR3 protein: CAAWTDVYGYTF. CDR3 bases: TGTGCCGCCTGGACGGACGTCTATGGCTACACCTTC.

This chain uses TRBV11-2 with TRBJ2-1; D may be TRBD2 (5 bases). CDR3 length equals 13 residues. Looked up from germline, CDR1 is SGHAT and CDR2 is FQNNGV. The V gene lost 7 bases and the J gene lost 4 bases, with 11 bases spanning the gap. The CDR3: CASKTWEYNEQFF. CDR3 DNA: TGTGCCAGCAAAACGTGGGAGTACAATGAGCAGTTCTTC. The full variable domain, in which reference TRBV11-2 and TRBJ2-1 provide the parts outside the CDR3, is EAGVAQSPRYKIIEKRQSVAFWCNPISGHATLYWYQQILGQGPKLLIQFQNNGVVDDSQLPKDRFSAERLKGVDSTLKIQPAKLEDSAVYLCASKTWEYNEQFFGPGTRLTVL.

This chain links TRBV28 with TRBJ1-5, with D unresolved. CDR3 length equals 16 residues. V was clipped by 3 bases and J by 1 base, with 13 bases between them. Germline CDR1 reads MDHEN; CDR2 reads SYDVKM. The CDR3: CASSFSARRSNQPQHF. In DNA form, the CDR3 reads TGTGCCAGCAGTTTCTCGGCCCGGAGGAGCAATCAGCCCCAGCATTTT.

The chain links TRBV20-1 to TRBJ2-5; 12 bases are shared with TRBD2. The J call could be wrong; TRBJ2-7 is a better fit for the DNA end. Looked up from germline, CDR1 is DFQATT and CDR2 is SNEGSKA (reference sequence). This CDR3 has 14 amino acids. The CDR3 reads CSAFTSGGSHEQYF. In DNA, the CDR3 is TGCAGTGCTTTTACTAGCGGGGGGTCCCACGAGCAGTACTTC.

The genes are TRBV29-1 and TRBJ2-7; no definite D call. There are 13 residues in the CDR3. The ends were cut back, 5 bases at V and 2 bases at J, with 13 bases in the middle. The germline V gene encodes CDR1 SQVTM and CDR2 ANQGSEA. CDR3 in DNA: TGCAGCGTTTCGGGCGGCAAAGCCTACGAGCAGTACTTC. This encodes CSVSGGKAYEQYF.

The V and J genes are TRBV29-1 and TRBJ2-5; unclear D gene. The length of the CDR3 is 12 residues. Germline V CDR1 and CDR2: SQVTM, ANQGSEA. V was clipped by 6 bases and J by 5 bases, with 13 bases between them. CDR3 protein: CSVASGTETQYF. CDR3 in DNA: TGCAGCGTCGCGAGTGGAACTGAGACCCAGTACTTC.

This clonotype was picked up a small number of times. The rearrangement links TRBV4-3 to TRBJ2-7; 9 bases map to TRBD2. Germline-derived CDR1 and CDR2 are LGHNA and YSLEER. V shed 0 bases and J 2 bases; nucleotides not matched to a gene: 5. This CDR3 region has 16 residues. The DNA of the CDR3 is TGCGCCAGCAGCCAAGAGATGGGACTAGCTACCTACGAGCAGTACTTC. It translates to CASSQEMGLATYEQYF.

This clonotype was seen more than once but under ten times. CDR3 sequence (DNA): TGCAGCGTGGCCGGGACAGGGGGCAATCAGCCCCAGCATTTT. Its translation: CSVAGTGGNQPQHF. The chain combines TRBV29-1 with TRBJ1-5; 10 bases are shared with TRBD1. V was clipped by 6 bases and J by 2 bases; unmatched bases: 4. There are 14 residues in the CDR3. The germline CDR1 and CDR2 sequences are SQVTM and ANQGSEA.

This clonotype has only one observation. The chain joins TRBV3-1 to TRBJ2-5, with 12 bases lining up with TRBD1. Germline trimming cut 6 bases from V and 5 bases from J; bases unmatched to any gene: 4. The CDR3 length is 14 residues. Germline loops: CDR1 LGHDT, CDR2 YNNKEL (reference sequence). The CDR3 sequence is CASRGDRGLETQYF. CDR3 bases: TGTGCCAGCAGGGGGGACAGGGGGCTGGAGACCCAGTACTTC.

This clonotype was recorded a few times. The rearrangement joins TRBV20-1 to TRBJ2-3; 8 positions match TRBD2. The V segment lost 5 bases and the J segment 3 bases; nucleotides outside the gene matches: 7. The CDR3 has 14 amino acids. From germline, CDR1 is DFQATT and CDR2 SNEGSKA (reference sequence). Written as DNA, the CDR3 is TGCAGTGCTGCCAGCGGGGGAGAAACAGATACGCAGTATTTT. It codes for CSAASGGETDTQYF.

The rearrangement joins TRBV20-1 to TRBJ2-7; 7 bases align to TRBD2. The CDR3 length is 14 residues. Germline trimming cut 6 bases from V and 3 bases from J; bases unmatched to any gene: 11. Germline CDR1 is DFQATT and CDR2 is SNEGSKA (reference sequence). The CDR3 nucleotides read TGCAGTGCCCCGAACGCCGGCGGGGGCTACGAGCAGTACTTC. The encoded protein is CSAPNAGGGYEQYF.

The genes are TRBV20-1 and TRBJ2-5, with D perhaps TRBD1 (5 bases). The CDR3 is made up of 15 amino acids. Between the trimmed V and J ends, which lost 5 bases and 11 bases, there was a span of 27 bases. Germline V gene lookup returns CDR1 DFQATT and CDR2 SNEGSKA (reference sequence). DNA for the CDR3: TGCAGTGCTCCCCAGGGCGGTGTGGGGTTCAGCAAGCAGTACTTC. Translating gives CSAPQGGVGFSKQYF.

The rearrangement joins TRBV12-3 or TRBV12-4 to TRBJ2-1; 8 bases fit TRBD2. With 2 bases clipped from V and 6 bases from J, the junction kept 12 bases outside the gene matches. The CDR3 sequence is 17 residues long. This chain's CDR3 is CASSLKAGEYIVNEQFF. CDR3 nucleotide sequence: TGTGCCAGCAGTTTAAAAGCGGGGGAATATATTGTCAATGAGCAGTTCTTC.

V gene TRBV4-2 combines with J gene TRBJ1-2; D gene uncertain. V was cut by 0 bases and J by 1 base, with 9 bases left in between. The germline gives CDR1 LGHNA, CDR2 YNFKEQ. The CDR3 loop spans 15 amino acids. The CDR3 coding sequence is TGTGCCAGCAGCCAAGATCTGCAGAGTAACTATGGCTACACCTTC. It encodes CASSQDLQSNYGYTF.

The chain is built from TRBV20-1 and TRBJ2-7, with 10 bases matching TRBD1. Per germline, CDR1 DFQATT and CDR2 SNEGSKA (reference sequence). V lost 6 bases, J lost 5 bases, and 10 bases stayed unmatched. This CDR3 is built from 14 residues. The CDR3 is CSAGDRGLRNEQYF. In DNA, the CDR3 is TGCAGTGCGGGGGACAGGGGCCTTCGGAACGAGCAGTACTTC.

This chain uses TRBV4-3 with TRBJ1-1; D not certain. V lost 5 bases to trimming and J lost 0 bases, with 13 bases between them. Per germline, CDR1 LGHNA and CDR2 YSLEER. The CDR3 has 15 amino acids. As DNA, the CDR3 is TGCGCCAGCAGCTTTAACTGGGGAATGAACACTGAAGCTTTCTTT. Residues: CASSFNWGMNTEAFF.

The V call is TRBV12-3 or TRBV12-4, the J call TRBJ2-3; the match to TRBD2 covers 7 bases. The ends lost 3 bases at V and 1 base at J; junction bases unmatched: 7. This CDR3 comprises 16 residues. CDR3 region: CASSFRASGGTDTQYF. The CDR3 region has the DNA TGTGCCAGCAGTTTTAGGGCTAGCGGCGGCACAGATACGCAGTATTTT.

This chain uses TRBV29-1 with TRBJ2-1, with 15 bases that match TRBD2. V was clipped by 7 bases and J by 10 bases; unmatched bases: 5. Germline V CDR1 and CDR2: SQVTM, ANQGSEA. CDR3 length equals 13 residues. CDR3 sequence (DNA): TGCAGCGCTAGGACTAGCGGGGGGGACGAGCAGTTCTTC. Protein: CSARTSGGDEQFF.

The rearrangement links TRBV7-2 to TRBJ2-3, with 9 bases lining up with TRBD2. Losses at the gene ends were 3 bases for V and 4 bases for J; bases not matched to a gene: 5. CDR3 length equals 15 residues. Germline CDR1 SGHTA, CDR2 FQGNSA. The CDR3 DNA follows: TGTGCCAGCAGCTTCCTAGCGGGATTAGCAGATACGCAGTATTTT. As protein: CASSFLAGLADTQYF.

As DNA, the CDR3 is TGTGCCACCAGCAGAGATCTCGGGCAGGGGGTCACCTACGAGCAGTACTTC. This encodes CATSRDLGQGVTYEQYF. The rearrangement links TRBV15 to TRBJ2-7; 7 positions match TRBD1. The germline CDR1 and CDR2 sequences are LNHNV and YYDKDF (reference sequence). The CDR3 runs to 17 residues. With V trimmed by 0 bases and J by 2 bases, 10 bases remained unmatched.

This chain uses TRBV29-1 with TRBJ2-1, with a possible D match to TRBD2 (6 bases). The germline gives CDR1 SQVTM, CDR2 ANQGSEA. V lost 5 bases and J lost 5, with 13 bases in between. The CDR3 runs 13 residues. For the CDR3, the DNA is TGCAGCGTTTTGGGACTGGCTAACAATGAGCAGTTCTTC. Its protein is CSVLGLANNEQFF.

This chain connects TRBV5-5 to TRBJ2-7; a possible D gene is TRBD1 (5 bases). The CDR3 is 12 amino acids. Germline V gene sequence: CDR1 SGHKS, CDR2 YYEKEE (reference sequence). Trimming pared 4 bases from V and 4 bases from J, leaving 9 bases between. The DNA of the CDR3 is TGTGCCAGCAGCCTGGACATGTACGAGCAGTACTTC. Translation gives CASSLDMYEQYF.

The CDR3 spells CASSQVPGAEQFF. The CDR3 coding sequence is TGTGCCAGCAGCCAAGTACCGGGAGCTGAGCAGTTCTTC. This chain connects TRBV3-1 to TRBJ2-1; D may be TRBD2 (6 bases). Germline V gene lookup returns CDR1 LGHDT and CDR2 YNNKEL (reference sequence). V was cut by 1 base and J by 9 bases, with 10 bases left in between. The CDR3 is made up of 13 amino acids.

V gene TRBV12-3 or TRBV12-4 combines with J gene TRBJ1-2; 7 bases agree with TRBD1. The CDR3 contains 14 residues. V dropped 6 bases and J dropped 6; count of bases not matched to a gene: 10. CDR3 nucleotide sequence: TGTGCCAGCAGAAACCCTAAAGGGGGCGATGGCTACACCTTC. Encoded protein: CASRNPKGGDGYTF.

J is TRBJ2-4 and V is TRBV5-1, with D possibly matching TRBD2 (6 bases). Trimming removed 4 bases from V and 13 bases from J, with 24 bases in between. The CDR3 consists of 15 residues. CDR1 and CDR2 from the germline V gene are SGHRS and YFSETQ. CDR3 region: CASSPSPGDSYGQYF. CDR3 nucleotides: TGCGCCAGCAGCCCCTCCCCCGGGGACTCCTACGGGCAGTACTTC. The full variable domain, with the rest looked up from reference TRBV5-1 and TRBJ2-4, is KAGVTQTPRYLIKTRGQQVTLSCSPISGHRSVSWYQQTPGQGLQFLFEYFSETQRNKGNFPGRFSGRQFSNSRSEMNVSTLELGDSALYLCASSPSPGDSYGQYFGAGTRLSVL.